What follows describes a single T cell receptor (beta chain). Its antigen is still unknown. Libraries were prepared by immunoSEQ multiplex PCR; TCRdb keeps only in-frame clonotypes and omits some of them. The table shows about 600,000 clones, with around 97% occurring only once. The CDR3 sequence is 14 residues long. V was clipped by 0 bases and J by 5 bases, with 11 bases between them. CDR1 SGHRS and CDR2 YFSETQ come from the germline V gene. This specimen comes from a study of shared clonotypes between healthy human individuals. Whole-study results and caveats: A handful of donors held around 5% of naive CD4 clonotypes in common. Among donors, sharing of clonotypes was expected to be affected by sequencing depth.

The sample consisted of naive CD4+ T cells sorted from blood. The subset: CD45RA+ positively selected. This TCR came from a young woman in good health. The V gene is TRBV5-1, the J gene TRBJ2-5; D might be TRBD1 (6 bases). The CDR3 DNA is TGCGCCAGCAGCTTGGATGGGGGCAGGGAGACCCAGTACTTC. Amino acids: CASSLDGGRETQYF.